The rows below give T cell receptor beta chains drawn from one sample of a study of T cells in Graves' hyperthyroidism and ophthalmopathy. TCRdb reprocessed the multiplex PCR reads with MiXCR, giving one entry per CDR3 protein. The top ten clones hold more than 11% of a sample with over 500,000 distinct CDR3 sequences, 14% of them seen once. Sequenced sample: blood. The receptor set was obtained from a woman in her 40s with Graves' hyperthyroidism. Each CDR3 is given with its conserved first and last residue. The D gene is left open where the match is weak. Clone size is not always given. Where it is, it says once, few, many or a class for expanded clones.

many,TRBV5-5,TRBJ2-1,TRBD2,CASSPLADNEQFF,TGTGCCAGCAGCCCACTAGCGGACAATGAGCAGTTCTTC
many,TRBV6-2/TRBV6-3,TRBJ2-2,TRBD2,CASIRDGRDTGELFF,TGTGCCAGCATTCGCGATGGGAGGGACACCGGGGAGCTGTTTTTT
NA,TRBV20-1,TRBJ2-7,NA,CSARDGSGEQYF,TGCAGTGCTAGAGATGGTTCTGGCGAGCAGTACTTC
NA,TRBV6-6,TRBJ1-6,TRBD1,CASSYSMWDSNSPLHF,TGTGCCAGCAGTTACTCGATGTGGGACAGTAATTCACCCCTCCACTTT
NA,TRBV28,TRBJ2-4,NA,CASRQGGGAKNIQYF,TGTGCCAGCAGACAGGGGGGGGGGGCCAAAAACATTCAGTACTTC
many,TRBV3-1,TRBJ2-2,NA,CASSQGAGHRDTGELFF,TGTGCCAGCAGCCAAGGGGCCGGACACCGGGACACCGGGGAGCTGTTTTTT
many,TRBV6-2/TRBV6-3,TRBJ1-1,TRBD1,CASRYRGGTEAFF,TGTGCCAGCAGGTACAGGGGTGGTACTGAAGCTTTCTTT
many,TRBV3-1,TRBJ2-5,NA,CASSQGGGGVGTQYF,TGTGCCAGCAGCCAAGGAGGAGGGGGCGTTGGGACCCAGTACTTC
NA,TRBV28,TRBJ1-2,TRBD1,CASSRAGTGRLYGYTF,TGTGCCAGCAGCAGAGCCGGGACAGGGCGGCTCTATGGCTACACCTTC
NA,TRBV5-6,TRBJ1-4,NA,CARSTGQFNEKLFF,TGTGCCCGCAGCACCGGACAGTTTAATGAAAAACTGTTTTTT
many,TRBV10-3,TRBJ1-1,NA,CAISEEMNTEAFF,TGTGCCATCAGTGAGGAGATGAACACTGAAGCTTTCTTT
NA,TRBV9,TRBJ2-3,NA,CASSGMGGRTDTQYF,TGTGCCAGCAGCGGAATGGGGGGACGAACAGATACGCAGTATTTT
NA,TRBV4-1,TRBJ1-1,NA,CASSQSILYTEALF,TGCGCCAGCAGCCAATCCATACTCTACACTGAAGCTCTCTTT
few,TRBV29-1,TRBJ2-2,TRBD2,CSVEERGDTGELFF,TGCAGCGTTGAAGAACGGGGGGACACCGGGGAGCTGTTTTTT
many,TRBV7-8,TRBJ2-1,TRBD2,CASRRGGSYNEQFF,TGTGCCAGCCGTCGCGGGGGTTCCTACAATGAGCAGTTCTTC
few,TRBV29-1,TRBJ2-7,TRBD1,CSVVGDRAYEQYF,TGCAGCGTTGTGGGGGACAGGGCCTACGAGCAGTACTTC
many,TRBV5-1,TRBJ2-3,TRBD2,CASSPRPRGGRAGTDTQYF,TGCGCCAGCAGCCCACGACCCCGCGGCGGGAGGGCCGGCACAGATACGCAGTATTTT
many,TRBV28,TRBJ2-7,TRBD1,CASSATGGTYEQYF,TGTGCCAGCAGTGCGACAGGGGGGACCTACGAGCAGTACTTC
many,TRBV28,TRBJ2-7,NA,CASSSPIWEDLYEQYF,TGTGCCAGCAGTTCCCCAATTTGGGAGGATTTGTACGAGCAGTACTTC
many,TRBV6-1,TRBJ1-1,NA,CASSEAISSGLSGNTEAFF,TGTGCCAGCAGTGAAGCTATCAGCTCGGGACTCTCAGGGAACACTGAAGCTTTCTTT
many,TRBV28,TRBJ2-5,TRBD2,CASSLWGSGPGSVFRRYSTETQYF,TGTGCCAGCAGTTTATGGGGTAGCGGGCCCGGTTCGGTCTTTCGAAGGTATTCGACAGAGACCCAGTACTTC
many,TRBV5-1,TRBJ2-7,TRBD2,CASSLQAGGRVEQYF,TGCGCCAGCAGCTTGCAAGCGGGAGGACGGGTCGAGCAGTACTTC
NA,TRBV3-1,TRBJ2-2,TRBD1,CASSQLGQSNTGELFF,TGTGCCAGCAGCCAACTGGGACAGTCGAACACCGGGGAGCTGTTTTTT
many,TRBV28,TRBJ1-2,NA,CASSLGQGHDYGYTF,TGTGCCAGCAGTTTAGGGCAGGGGCACGACTATGGCTACACCTTC
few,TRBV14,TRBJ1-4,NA,CASSQGGKGTNEKLFF,TGTGCCAGCAGCCAAGGGGGCAAGGGAACTAATGAAAAACTGTTTTTT
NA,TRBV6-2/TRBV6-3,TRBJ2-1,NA,CASSLTTGFGENEQFF,TGTGCCAGCAGTTTGACTACAGGGTTCGGGGAGAATGAGCAGTTCTTC
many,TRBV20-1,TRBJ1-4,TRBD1,CSAMLAHRGGSEKLFF,TGCAGTGCCATGTTAGCCCACAGGGGAGGATCTGAGAAACTGTTTTTT
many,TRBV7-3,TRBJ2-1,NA,CASSQLAVLARNEQFF,TGTGCCAGCAGCCAGTTAGCGGTGTTGGCTAGGAATGAGCAGTTCTTC
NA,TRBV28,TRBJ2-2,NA,CASTRDTANTGELFF,TGTGCCAGCACTCGGGACACGGCGAACACCGGGGAGCTGTTTTTT
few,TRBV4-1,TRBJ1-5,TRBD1,CASSQTSQGGQPQHF,TGCGCCAGCAGCCAGACCAGTCAGGGGGGCCAGCCCCAGCATTTT
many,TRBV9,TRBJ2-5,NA,CASSVGVQETQYF,TGTGCCAGCAGCGTAGGGGTACAAGAGACCCAGTACTTC
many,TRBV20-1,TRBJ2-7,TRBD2,CSAREAGKVSYEQYF,TGCAGTGCTAGAGAAGCGGGAAAGGTCTCCTACGAGCAGTACTTC
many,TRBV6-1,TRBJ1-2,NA,CASRPSLQDNYGYTF,TGTGCCAGCAGACCTTCGCTGCAAGATAACTATGGCTACACCTTC
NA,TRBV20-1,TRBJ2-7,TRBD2,CSASLSSGSSYEQYF,TGCAGTGCTAGCCTGTCTAGCGGGAGTTCCTACGAGCAGTACTTC
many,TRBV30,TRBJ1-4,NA,CAWSPRAGTNEKLFF,TGTGCCTGGAGTCCCAGGGCAGGGACTAATGAAAAACTGTTTTTT
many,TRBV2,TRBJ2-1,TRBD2,CASSETSGRLYEQFF,TGTGCCAGCAGTGAAACTAGCGGGAGACTCTATGAGCAGTTCTTC
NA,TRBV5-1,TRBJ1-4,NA,CASRTGPQNEKLFF,TGCGCCAGCCGAACCGGGCCACAGAATGAAAAACTGTTTTTT
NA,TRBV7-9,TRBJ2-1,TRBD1,CASSPIRGQENEQFF,TGTGCCAGCAGCCCGATCAGGGGGCAGGAGAATGAGCAGTTCTTC